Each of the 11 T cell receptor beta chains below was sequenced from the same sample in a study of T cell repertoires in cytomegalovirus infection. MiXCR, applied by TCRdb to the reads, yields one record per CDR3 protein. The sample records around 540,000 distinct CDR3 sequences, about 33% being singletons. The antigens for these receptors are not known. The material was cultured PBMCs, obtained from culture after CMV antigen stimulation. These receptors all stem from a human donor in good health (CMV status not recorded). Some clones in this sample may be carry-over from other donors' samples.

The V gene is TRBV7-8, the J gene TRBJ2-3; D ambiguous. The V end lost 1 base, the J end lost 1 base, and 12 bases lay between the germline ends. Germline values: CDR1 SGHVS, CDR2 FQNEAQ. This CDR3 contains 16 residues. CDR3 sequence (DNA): TGTGCCAGCAGCTTAGATTTGGTACACCGCACAGATACGCAGTATTTT. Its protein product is CASSLDLVHRTDTQYF.

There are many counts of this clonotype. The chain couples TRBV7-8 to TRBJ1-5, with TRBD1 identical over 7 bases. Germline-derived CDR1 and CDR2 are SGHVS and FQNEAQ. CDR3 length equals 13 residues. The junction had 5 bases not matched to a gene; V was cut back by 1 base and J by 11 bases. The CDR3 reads CASSLGRDRAQHF. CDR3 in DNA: TGTGCCAGCAGCTTAGGGAGAGACAGGGCCCAGCATTTT.

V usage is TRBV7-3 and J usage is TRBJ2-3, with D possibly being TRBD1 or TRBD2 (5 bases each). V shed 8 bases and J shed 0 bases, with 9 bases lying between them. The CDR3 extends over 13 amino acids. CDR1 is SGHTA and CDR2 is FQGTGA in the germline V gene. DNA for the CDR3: TGTGCCAGCGCAGGGACGAGCACAGATACGCAGTATTTT. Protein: CASAGTSTDTQYF.

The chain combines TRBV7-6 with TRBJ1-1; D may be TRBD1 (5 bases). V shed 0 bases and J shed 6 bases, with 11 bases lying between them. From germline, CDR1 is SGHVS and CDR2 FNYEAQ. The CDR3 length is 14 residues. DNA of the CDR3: TGTGCCAGCAGCTTAGCCCGGGGGGTCTCTGAAGCTTTCTTT. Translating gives CASSLARGVSEAFF. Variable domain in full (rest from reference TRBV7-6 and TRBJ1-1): GAGVSQSPRYKVTKRGQDVALRCDPISGHVSLYWYRQALGQGPEFLTYFNYEAQQDKSGLPNDRFSAERPEGSISTLTIQRTEQRDSAMYRCASSLARGVSEAFFGQGTRLTVV.

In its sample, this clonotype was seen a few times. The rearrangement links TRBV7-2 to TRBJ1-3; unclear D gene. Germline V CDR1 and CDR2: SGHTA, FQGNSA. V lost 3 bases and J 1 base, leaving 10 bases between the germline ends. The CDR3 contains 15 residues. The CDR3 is CASSLSPGSGNTIYF. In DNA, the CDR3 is TGTGCCAGCAGCTTGTCCCCGGGGTCTGGAAACACCATATATTTT.

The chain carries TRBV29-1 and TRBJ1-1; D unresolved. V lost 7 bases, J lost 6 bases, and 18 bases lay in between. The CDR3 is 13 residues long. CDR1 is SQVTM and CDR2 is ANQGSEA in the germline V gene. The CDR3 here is CSAWVREVPEAFF. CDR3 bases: TGCAGCGCTTGGGTGCGGGAAGTGCCTGAAGCTTTCTTT.

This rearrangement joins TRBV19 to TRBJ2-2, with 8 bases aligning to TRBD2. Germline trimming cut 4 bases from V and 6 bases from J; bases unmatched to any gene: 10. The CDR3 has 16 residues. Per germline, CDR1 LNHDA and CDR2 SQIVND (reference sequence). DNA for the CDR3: TGTGCCAGTAGTAGCCTACTACCAGCGGGAGCCGGGGAGCTGTTTTTT. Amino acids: CASSSLLPAGAGELFF.

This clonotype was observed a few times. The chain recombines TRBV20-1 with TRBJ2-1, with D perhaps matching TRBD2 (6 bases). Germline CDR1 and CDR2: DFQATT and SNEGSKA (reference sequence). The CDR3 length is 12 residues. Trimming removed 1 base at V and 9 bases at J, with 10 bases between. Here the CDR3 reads CSARGGAGEQFF. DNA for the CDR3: TGCAGTGCTAGAGGCGGGGCCGGTGAGCAGTTCTTC.

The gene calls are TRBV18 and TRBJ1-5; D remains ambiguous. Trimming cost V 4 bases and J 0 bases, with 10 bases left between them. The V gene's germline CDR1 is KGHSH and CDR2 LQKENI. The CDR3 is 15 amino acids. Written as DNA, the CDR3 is TGTGCCAGCTCACTCGGGAGCGATAGCAATCAGCCCCAGCATTTT. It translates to CASSLGSDSNQPQHF.

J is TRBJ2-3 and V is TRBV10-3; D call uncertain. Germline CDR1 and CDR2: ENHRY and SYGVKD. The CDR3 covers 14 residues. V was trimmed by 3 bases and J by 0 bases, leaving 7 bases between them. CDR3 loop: CAISDGASTDTQYF. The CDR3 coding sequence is TGTGCCATCAGTGACGGCGCAAGCACAGATACGCAGTATTTT.

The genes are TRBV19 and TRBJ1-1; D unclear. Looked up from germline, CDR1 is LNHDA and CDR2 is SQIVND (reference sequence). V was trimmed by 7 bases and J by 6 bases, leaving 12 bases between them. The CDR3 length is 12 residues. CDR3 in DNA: TGTGCCAGTATTTTGGGCCCCGCTGAAGCTTTCTTT. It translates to CASILGPAEAFF.